The entry that follows covers one T cell receptor beta chain sequence. Method: immunoSEQ multiplex PCR; TCRdb's copy keeps in-frame clones and lacks some. The profile shows some 250,000 clones, about 85% of them singletons. These data originate in a study of blood T cell repertoires in COVID-19. Trimming took off 6 bases at V and 0 bases at J, with 12 bases between the two ends. The CDR3 loop spans 14 amino acids. Per germline, CDR1 MNHEY and CDR2 SVGAGI. Specimen: peripheral blood. The sequence was obtained from a woman older than 75 with acute or convalescent COVID-19. V and J are TRBV6-5 and TRBJ2-7, with D perhaps TRBD1 (5 bases). CDR3 bases: TGTGCCAGCAGCCAGGGTACCTCCTCCTACGAGCAGTACTTC. Translating it yields CASSQGTSSYEQYF.